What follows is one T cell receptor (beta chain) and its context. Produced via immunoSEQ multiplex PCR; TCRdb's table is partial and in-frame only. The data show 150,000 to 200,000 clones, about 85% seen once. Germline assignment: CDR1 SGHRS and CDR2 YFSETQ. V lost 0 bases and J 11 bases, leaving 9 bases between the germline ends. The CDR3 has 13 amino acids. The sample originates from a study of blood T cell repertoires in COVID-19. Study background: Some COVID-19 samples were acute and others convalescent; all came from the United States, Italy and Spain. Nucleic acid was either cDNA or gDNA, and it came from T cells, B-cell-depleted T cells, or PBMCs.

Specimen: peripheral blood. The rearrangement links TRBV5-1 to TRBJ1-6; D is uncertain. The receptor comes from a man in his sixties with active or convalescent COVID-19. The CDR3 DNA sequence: TGCGCCAGCAGCTTGGGGGAGAATCCACCCCTCCACTTT. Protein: CASSLGENPPLHF.